Below, 11 T cell receptor beta chains from the same sample are listed, as sequenced in a study of control samples from healthy donors and cancer patients. The protocol was immunoSEQ multiplex PCR, while the TCRdb copy is restricted to in-frame clones and leaves out a portion. The sample yields roughly 120,000 clones, roughly 90% seen once. The source material was blood. These receptors originate from a man between 45 and 60 years old in good health.

This CDR3 reads CASSPTGGTNEKLFF. In nucleotides, the CDR3 is TGTGCCAGCAGTCCCACAGGGGGGACTAATGAAAAACTGTTTTTT. This chain links TRBV7-9 with TRBJ1-4, with TRBD1 matching 8 bases. The V gene's germline CDR1 is SEHNR and CDR2 FQNEAQ (reference sequence). Trimming at V came to 6 bases and at J to 2 bases, leaving 5 bases not matched to a gene. The CDR3 contains 15 residues.

The table lists this clone with a count of one. This chain uses TRBV4-3 with TRBJ1-6, with 7 bases matching TRBD1. The CDR3 runs to 17 residues. The V gene end was trimmed by 1 base and the J gene end by 2 bases; junction bases not matched to a gene: 5. Germline values: CDR1 LGHNA, CDR2 YSLEER. The CDR3 DNA reads as TGCGCCAGCAGCCAAGGGTTGCAGGGGGCCTATAATTCACCCCTCCACTTT. This sequence encodes CASSQGLQGAYNSPLHF.

The rearrangement joins TRBV6-1 to TRBJ1-5, with D uncertain. Germline CDR1 is MNHNS and CDR2 is SASEGT. Trimming removed 2 bases from V and 6 bases from J, with 14 bases in between. The CDR3 has 15 amino acids. The DNA of the CDR3 is TGTGCCAGCAGTGAAAAAGGCCTCTGGGGTCAGCCCCAGCATTTT. This sequence encodes CASSEKGLWGQPQHF.

This clone was observed a handful of times. An end of the junction does not agree with germline; a read error may underlie this. The chain combines TRBV27 with TRBJ1-1, with a possible D match to TRBD1 (5 bases). CDR1 and CDR2 (germline): MNHEY, SMNVEV (reference sequence). The CDR3 extends over 13 amino acids. Written as DNA, the CDR3 is TGTGCCAGCAGACTTTATGGGACCGGGACGGACTCCTTT. It specifies CASRLYGTGTDSF.

This clone was recorded once. The chain uses TRBV5-1 and TRBJ1-1, with TRBD1 as a possible D gene (6 bases). From germline, CDR1 is SGHRS and CDR2 YFSETQ. V was shortened by 4 bases and J by 3 bases, with 16 bases between the two germline ends. The CDR3 has 15 residues. The CDR3 region is CASSATGIRDTEAFF. Written as DNA, the CDR3 is TGCGCCAGCAGCGCCACAGGGATCCGGGACACTGAAGCTTTCTTT.

Details on this clone: The sample has other DNA sequences that encode this CDR3 too. This rearrangement joins TRBV9 to TRBJ2-3, with D hard to call. Looked up from germline, CDR1 is SGDLS and CDR2 is YYNGEE. V lost 0 bases and J 0 bases, leaving 5 bases between the germline ends. The CDR3 has 14 residues. CDR3 sequence: CASSVVDSTDTQYF. The CDR3 DNA reads TGTGCCAGCAGCGTAGTAGACAGCACAGATACGCAGTATTTT.

V is TRBV29-1 and J is TRBJ1-1; 8 bases match TRBD1. V was pared by 6 bases and J by 6 bases, with 12 bases of the junction left unmatched. Germline V lookup: CDR1 SQVTM, CDR2 ANQGSEA. This CDR3 spans 14 amino acids. In nucleotides, the CDR3 is TGCAGCGTCGAAAGGACAGGGCTCGTCGCTGAAGCTTTCTTT. Protein: CSVERTGLVAEAFF.

The chain has TRBV27 and TRBJ1-1; D gene unclear. CDR1 is MNHEY and CDR2 is SMNVEV in the germline V gene (reference sequence). The V end lost 2 bases, the J end lost 1 base, and 5 bases lay between the germline ends. The CDR3 covers 13 residues. The CDR3 reads CASSLRANTEAFF. The DNA of the CDR3 is TGTGCCAGCAGTTTAAGAGCGAACACTGAAGCTTTCTTT.

This sequence joins TRBV7-8 and TRBJ1-2; TRBD1 is a possible D gene (6 bases). CDR3 size: 15 residues. Germline V gene sequence: CDR1 SGHVS, CDR2 FQNEAQ. The V end was cut by 1 base, the J end by 8 bases, with 17 bases between. CDR3 amino acids: CASSLEGGWGRGYTF. The CDR3 DNA follows: TGTGCCAGCAGCTTAGAGGGGGGATGGGGGCGCGGCTACACCTTC.

CDR3 protein: CASSPGRLSYEQYF. In nucleotides, the CDR3 is TGTGCCAGCAGCCCCGGACGCCTGTCCTACGAGCAGTACTTC. The chain joins TRBV6-5 to TRBJ2-7; D remains unclear. The CDR3 is made up of 14 amino acids. Trimming took 6 bases from V and 1 from J, leaving 13 bases between them. Germline CDR1 MNHEY, CDR2 SVGAGI.

This clone was counted a single time. The junction departs from germline at one end; a sequencing error may be responsible. The rearrangement joins TRBV6-1 to TRBJ1-2; D possibly corresponds to TRBD1 (6 bases). This CDR3 spans 15 amino acids. The germline V gene has CDR1 MNHNS and CDR2 SASEGT. The CDR3 region is CASSESRNRDYVYTF. The CDR3 DNA reads TGTGCCAGCAGTGAAAGTCGGAACAGGGACTATGTCTACACCTTC.